Below, 12 T cell receptor beta chains from the same sample are listed, as sequenced in a study of blood T cell repertoires in COVID-19. Here immunoSEQ multiplex PCR was the method, and the copy in TCRdb shows in-frame clones only, minus some. The sample lists 100,000 to 120,000 clones, 55% to 75% occurring once. The sample comprised peripheral blood. The receptor set was obtained from a woman aged 40 to 50 with acute or convalescent COVID-19.

The chain links TRBV6-5 to TRBJ2-7; D unclear. Germline V gene data show CDR1 as MNHEY and CDR2 as SVGAGI. Trimming removed 4 bases from V and 5 bases from J, with 9 bases in between. This CDR3 has 12 residues. The chain's CDR3 is CASSSPGDEQYF. In nucleotides, the CDR3 is TGTGCCAGCAGTTCTCCCGGAGACGAGCAGTACTTC.

This rearrangement joins TRBV14 to TRBJ2-3, with a tentative D call TRBD1 (6 bases). V lost 4 bases and J 6 bases, leaving 20 bases between the germline ends. The CDR3 loop spans 16 amino acids. Germline V gene sequence: CDR1 SGHDN, CDR2 FVKESK. CDR3 sequence reads: CASSRPMPGTMDTQYF. Here the CDR3 DNA reads TGTGCCAGCAGCCGCCCTATGCCAGGGACAATGGATACGCAGTATTTT.

The chain joins TRBV11-1 to TRBJ1-2; D is possibly TRBD1 (5 bases). The germline V and J ends were trimmed by 5 bases and 3 bases, with 16 bases remaining between them. This CDR3 region has 15 residues. From germline, CDR1 is SGHAT and CDR2 FQDESV (reference sequence). CDR3 residues: CASSGPRGGDYGYTF. The CDR3 nucleotides are TGTGCCAGCAGCGGCCCTCGGGGGGGGGACTATGGCTACACCTTC.

This clone came up once. The chain couples TRBV12-5 to TRBJ2-2, with D tentatively TRBD2 (5 bases). In germline, CDR1 is LGHNT, CDR2 FRNRAP. V dropped 2 bases and J dropped 2 bases, with 15 bases sitting between them. CDR3 length: 17 amino acids. CDR3: CASGLRGIGQNTGELFF. The DNA of the CDR3 is TGTGCTAGTGGTTTGAGAGGGATCGGGCAAAACACCGGGGAGCTGTTTTTT.

The rearrangement uses TRBV28 and TRBJ2-1; 9 bases are shared with TRBD2. Germline V gives CDR1 MDHEN, CDR2 SYDVKM. J gave up 4 bases and V 8 bases, and 9 bases lay outside the gene matches. This CDR3 has 15 residues. CDR3 amino acids: CASFPGGLAYNEQFF. DNA of the CDR3: TGTGCCAGCTTCCCCGGGGGACTAGCATACAATGAGCAGTTCTTC.

The chain recombines TRBV15 with TRBJ1-2; TRBD1 agrees at 9 bases. Germline V gene lookup returns CDR1 LNHNV and CDR2 YYDKDF (reference sequence). The CDR3 contains 15 residues. The J segment lost 4 bases and the V segment lost 3 bases, leaving 6 bases of the junction unmatched. The DNA for the CDR3 is TGTGCCACCAGCAGGGGACGGGACAGGGCCTATGGCTACACCTTC. Protein: CATSRGRDRAYGYTF.

V and J are TRBV5-5 and TRBJ1-4; 10 bases are shared with TRBD1. This CDR3 has 14 amino acids. The germline gives CDR1 SGHKS, CDR2 YYEKEE (reference sequence). The ends lost 3 bases at V and 5 bases at J; junction bases unmatched: 1. This CDR3 reads CASSSTGGNEKLFF. In DNA form, the CDR3 reads TGTGCCAGCAGCTCGACAGGGGGCAATGAAAAACTGTTTTTT.

The V call is TRBV6-5, the J call TRBJ2-3; D not resolved. The germline V gene encodes CDR1 MNHEY and CDR2 SVGAGI. The CDR3 sequence is 13 residues long. V was cut by 6 bases and J by 6 bases, with 13 bases left in between. The CDR3 DNA follows: TGTGCCAGCAGACGTGGAGATTCTGATACGCAGTATTTT. Translating gives CASRRGDSDTQYF.

This chain links TRBV9 with TRBJ2-1, with D perhaps matching TRBD2 (5 bases). Germline assignment: CDR1 SGDLS and CDR2 YYNGEE. The CDR3 extends over 14 amino acids. Trimming shortened V by 4 bases and J by 0 bases, and 8 bases separated the two germline ends. The CDR3 spells CASSWTASYNEQFF. As DNA, the CDR3 is TGTGCCAGCAGCTGGACTGCCTCCTACAATGAGCAGTTCTTC.

The rearrangement links TRBV7-3 to TRBJ2-2; TRBD1 matches at 11 bases. Trimming at V came to 5 bases and at J to 7 bases, leaving 9 bases not matched to a gene. The CDR3 is 16 amino acids. From germline, CDR1 is SGHTA and CDR2 FQGTGA. The CDR3 DNA follows: TGTGCCAGCAGCAAGGACAGGGGGCGGGACAGCGGGGAGCTGTTTTTT. Translation gives CASSKDRGRDSGELFF.

The chain carries TRBV9 and TRBJ2-2; no reliable D call. The CDR3 covers 16 residues. Germline V lookup: CDR1 SGDLS, CDR2 YYNGEE. The V and J ends lost 2 bases and 2 bases respectively, with 13 bases between them. The CDR3 loop reads CASSVTPGLNTGELFF. CDR3 bases: TGTGCCAGCAGCGTGACACCTGGGTTAAACACCGGGGAGCTGTTTTTT.

The chain links TRBV6-5 to TRBJ1-2; D not certain. Germline V gene data show CDR1 as MNHEY and CDR2 as SVGAGI. The ends were cut back, 5 bases at V and 2 bases at J, with 15 bases in the middle. The CDR3 is 15 residues long. CDR3 residues: CASSPSPTINYGYTF. The CDR3 region has the DNA TGTGCCAGCAGTCCCTCACCTACCATCAACTATGGCTACACCTTC.